Many counts were recorded for the clone carrying this T cell receptor (beta chain). This CDR3 spans 16 amino acids. V trimming: 4 bases; J trimming: 1 base; junction bases outside the gene matches: 8. The germline V gene encodes CDR1 MNHNS and CDR2 SASEGT. Newly diagnosed patients aged 18 to 65 had hyperthyroidism of under 2 months' duration. Patients showing uncontrolled infection, other autoimmune disease, pregnancy or lactation were ineligible. The data were taken from a study of T cells in Graves' hyperthyroidism and ophthalmopathy. TCR beta CDR3 region amplification was performed from RNA transcripts. Using the HTBI primer set, a first-round RT-PCR was run on the TCR CDR3. MiXCR, applied by TCRdb to the multiplex PCR reads, yields one record per CDR3 protein. The table has over 550,000 distinct CDR3 sequences, roughly 17% seen once; the top ten hold about 20%.

The receptor was derived from a young woman with Graves' hyperthyroidism. This sequence joins TRBV6-1 and TRBJ2-5; 8 nucleotides agree with TRBD2. Sequenced material: blood. The DNA of the CDR3 is TGTGCCAGCAGTGGGGCGGGAGGCCGGCCCCAAGAGACCCAGTACTTC. Translating it yields CASSGAGGRPQETQYF.